This is a list of T cell receptor beta chains from one sample in a study of CD8+ T cells in alopecia areata. The assay was immunoSEQ multiplex PCR, and TCRdb's table has in-frame clones only and misses some. Among some 170,000 clones listed, roughly 59% were seen once. The starting material was CD4+ T cells sorted from blood, obtained at week 0. The receptors originated from a human donor with alopecia areata. CDR3s include the opening cysteine and the closing phenylalanine or tryptophan. D genes are given only for firm matches. Where a row states a size, it is once, few, many or the class of an expanded clone; other rows omit it.

>few|TRBJ1-1|TRBV29-1|TRBD1
CSVVLGDSKPEAFF
TGCAGCGTTGTACTAGGGGACAGTAAACCTGAAGCTTTCTTT
>NA|TRBJ2-1|TRBV6-1|NA
CASSEAFEQFF
TGTGCCAGCAGTGAAGCATTCGAGCAGTTCTTC
>NA|TRBJ1-1|TRBV14|NA
CASSQTRIQAFF
TGTGCCAGCAGCCAAACAAGGATCCAAGCTTTCTTT
>few|TRBJ2-7|TRBV11-2|TRBD1
CASSLEQGMGYEQYF
TGTGCCAGCAGCTTAGAACAGGGGATGGGCTACGAGCAGTACTTC
>NA|TRBJ2-5|TRBV30|NA
CAWSVPGTPRLETQYF
TGTGCCTGGAGTGTACCGGGGACACCCAGACTCGAGACCCAGTACTTC
>NA|TRBJ2-5|TRBV12-5|NA
CASGLTQETQYF
TGTGCTAGTGGTTTGACCCAAGAGACCCAGTACTTC
>NA|TRBJ2-7|TRBV6-6|NA
CASRDSGRTYSYEQYF
TGTGCCAGCAGGGACTCCGGAAGGACTTACTCCTACGAGCAGTACTTC
>few|TRBJ2-5|TRBV20-1|NA
CSADSLETQYF
TGCAGTGCTGATTCCCTAGAGACCCAGTACTTC
>NA|TRBJ1-5|TRBV10-3|NA
CATRQDNQPQHF
TGTGCCACCAGACAGGATAATCAGCCCCAGCATTTT
>NA|TRBJ1-2|TRBV20-1|NA
CSANNGYTF
TGCAGTGCTAACAACGGCTACACCTTC
>NA|TRBJ2-2|TRBV7-3|NA
CASSSTGGELFF
TGTGCCAGCAGCTCCACTGGGGGGGAGCTGTTTTTT
>NA|TRBJ2-2|TRBV7-9|NA
CASSLVLAGELFF
TGTGCCAGCAGCTTAGTGCTAGCCGGGGAGCTGTTTTTT
>NA|TRBJ2-6|TRBV27|TRBD2
CASQTGTSGGAGGANVLTF
TGTGCCAGCCAAACCGGGACTAGCGGGGGGGCCGGAGGGGCCAACGTCCTGACTTTC
>many|TRBJ2-3|TRBV14|NA
CASSQGSTTDTQYF
TGTGCCAGCAGCCAGGGGTCTACCACAGATACGCAGTATTTT
>once|TRBJ2-3|TRBV7-2|NA
CASSTGRTDTQYF
TGTGCCAGCAGTACAGGGAGGACAGATACGCAGTATTTT
>once|TRBJ2-3|TRBV9|NA
CASSPGADTQYF
TGTGCCAGCAGCCCGGGTGCAGATACGCAGTATTTT
>NA|TRBJ2-6|TRBV6-5|TRBD1
CASSYSDRASVLTF
TGTGCCAGCAGTTACTCGGACAGGGCGTCCGTCCTGACTTTC
>NA|TRBJ2-7|TRBV15|NA
CATSRGTGFLYEQYF
TGTGCCACCAGCAGAGGAACAGGGTTTCTCTACGAGCAGTACTTC
>NA|TRBJ2-2|TRBV4-3|NA
CASSQGVPRVAGELFF
TGCGCCAGCAGCCAAGGTGTGCCCAGGGTTGCCGGGGAGCTGTTTTTT
>NA|TRBJ2-1|TRBV12-5|NA
CASRRPNNEQFF
TGTGCTAGTCGCAGGCCAAACAATGAGCAGTTCTTC
>few|TRBJ2-3|TRBV29-1|NA
CSVRPDTDTQYF
TGCAGCGTCAGACCGGACACAGATACGCAGTATTTT
>NA|TRBJ2-7|TRBV12-5|NA
CASGSGHERNEQYF
TGTGCTAGTGGTTCCGGGCATGAAAGGAACGAGCAGTACTTC